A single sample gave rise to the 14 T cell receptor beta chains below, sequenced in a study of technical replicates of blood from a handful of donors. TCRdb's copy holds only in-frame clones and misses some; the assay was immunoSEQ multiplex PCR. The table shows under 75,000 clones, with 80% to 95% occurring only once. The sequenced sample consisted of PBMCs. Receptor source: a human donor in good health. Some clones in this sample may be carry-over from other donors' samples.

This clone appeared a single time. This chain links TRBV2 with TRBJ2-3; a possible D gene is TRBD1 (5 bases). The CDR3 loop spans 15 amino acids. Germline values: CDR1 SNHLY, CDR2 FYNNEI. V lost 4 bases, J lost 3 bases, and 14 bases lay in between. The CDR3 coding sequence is TGTGCCAGCAGTGGCGAAGGTAGGGGAACAGATACGCAGTATTTT. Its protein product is CASSGEGRGTDTQYF.

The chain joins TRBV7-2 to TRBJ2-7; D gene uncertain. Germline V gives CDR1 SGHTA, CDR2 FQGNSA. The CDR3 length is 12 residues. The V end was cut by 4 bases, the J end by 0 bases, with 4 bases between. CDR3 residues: CASSSLSYEQYF. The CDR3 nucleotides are TGTGCCAGCAGCTCACTCTCCTACGAGCAGTACTTC.

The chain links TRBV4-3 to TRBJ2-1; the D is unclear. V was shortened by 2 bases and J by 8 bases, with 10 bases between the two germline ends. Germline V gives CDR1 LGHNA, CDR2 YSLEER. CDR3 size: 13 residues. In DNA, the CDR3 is TGCGCCAGCAGCCAAATCACTTCTCATGAGCAGTTCTTC. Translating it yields CASSQITSHEQFF.

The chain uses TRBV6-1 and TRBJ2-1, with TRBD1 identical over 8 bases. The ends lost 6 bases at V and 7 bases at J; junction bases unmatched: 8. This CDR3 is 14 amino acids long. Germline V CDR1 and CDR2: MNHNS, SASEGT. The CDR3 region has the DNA TGTGCCAGCAGGGGCCCAGGGGGCTGGAATGAGCAGTTCTTC. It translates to CASRGPGGWNEQFF.

The CDR3 sequence is CASSESRTGGNRETQYF. CDR3 nucleotides: TGTGCCAGCAGTGAATCCCGCACAGGGGGTAACCGGGAGACCCAGTACTTC. This chain joins TRBV2 and TRBJ2-5; 8 bases agree with TRBD1. Germline V CDR1 and CDR2: SNHLY, FYNNEI. CDR3 length: 17 amino acids. J gave up 5 bases and V 2 bases, and 13 bases lay outside the gene matches.

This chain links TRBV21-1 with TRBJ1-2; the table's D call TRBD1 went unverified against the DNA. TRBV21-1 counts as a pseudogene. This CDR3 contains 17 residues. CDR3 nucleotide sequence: TGTGCCAGCAGCAAAGTCACAAATACAGGGGCTAACTATGGCTACACCTTC. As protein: CASSKVTNTGANYGYTF.

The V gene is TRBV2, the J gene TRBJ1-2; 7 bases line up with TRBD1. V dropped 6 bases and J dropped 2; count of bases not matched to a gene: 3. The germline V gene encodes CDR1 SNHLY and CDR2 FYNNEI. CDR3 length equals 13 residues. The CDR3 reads CASSQTGNYGYTF. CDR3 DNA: TGTGCCAGCAGCCAGACAGGGAACTATGGCTACACCTTC.

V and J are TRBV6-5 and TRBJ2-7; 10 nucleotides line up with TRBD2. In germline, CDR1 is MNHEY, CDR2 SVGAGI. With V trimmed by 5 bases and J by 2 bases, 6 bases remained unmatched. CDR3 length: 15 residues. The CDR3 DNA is TGTGCCAGCAGTCTGCTAGCGGGAGTAGCCTACGAGCAGTACTTC. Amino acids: CASSLLAGVAYEQYF.

CDR3 sequence (DNA): TGTGCCAGCAGCTTACCCCTCGGACAGACCAACGTCCTGACTTTC. Translating it yields CASSLPLGQTNVLTF. J is TRBJ2-6 and V is TRBV7-2; D may be TRBD1 (6 bases). Deletions cut 2 bases from V and 8 bases from J, with 13 bases between. Germline V gene data show CDR1 as SGHTA and CDR2 as FQGNSA. The CDR3 totals 15 residues.

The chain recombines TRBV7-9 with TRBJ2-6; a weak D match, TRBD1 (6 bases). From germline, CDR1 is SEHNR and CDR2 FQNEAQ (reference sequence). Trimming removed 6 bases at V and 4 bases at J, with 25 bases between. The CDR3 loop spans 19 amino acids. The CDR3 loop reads CASRQTQRQAVSGANVLTF. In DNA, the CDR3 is TGTGCCAGCAGACAAACCCAAAGACAGGCCGTGTCAGGGGCCAACGTCCTGACTTTC.

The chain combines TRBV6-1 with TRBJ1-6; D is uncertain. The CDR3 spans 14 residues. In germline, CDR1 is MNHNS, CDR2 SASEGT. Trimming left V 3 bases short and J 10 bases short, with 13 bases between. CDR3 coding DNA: TGTGCCAGCAGTGACCGAGATGTAAGCTCACCCCTCCACTTT. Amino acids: CASSDRDVSSPLHF.

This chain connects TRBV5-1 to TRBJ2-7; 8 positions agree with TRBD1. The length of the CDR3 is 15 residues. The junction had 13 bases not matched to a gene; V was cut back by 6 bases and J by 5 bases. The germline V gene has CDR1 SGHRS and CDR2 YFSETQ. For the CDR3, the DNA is TGCGCCAGCACCTTTGGGACAGGAGTTAGCCACGAGCAGTACTTC. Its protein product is CASTFGTGVSHEQYF.

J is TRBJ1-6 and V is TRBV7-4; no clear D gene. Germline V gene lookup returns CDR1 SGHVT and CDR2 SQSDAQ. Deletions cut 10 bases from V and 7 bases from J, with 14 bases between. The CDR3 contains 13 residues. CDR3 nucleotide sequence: TGTGCCATGCCACAGCTTCGGAATTCACCCCTCCACTTT. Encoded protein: CAMPQLRNSPLHF.

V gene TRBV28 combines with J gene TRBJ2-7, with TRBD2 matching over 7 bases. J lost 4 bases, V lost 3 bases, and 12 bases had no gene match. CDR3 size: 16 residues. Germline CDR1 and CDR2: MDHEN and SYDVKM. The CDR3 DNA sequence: TGTGCCAGCAGTTTGCCTGTGGCGGGAGATGGGTACGAGCAGTACTTC. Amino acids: CASSLPVAGDGYEQYF.